This T cell receptor (beta chain) was sequenced during a study of blood T cell repertoires in COVID-19 (dated by TCRdb to 2020 to 2022). In terms of the full investigation: Samples from collaborators originated in the United States, Italy and Spain and spanned both the acute and convalescent phases of COVID-19. A freely available public database, intended as a resource for researchers studying the immune response to SARS-CoV-2, is where the repertoires were released. Where HLA class I and class II types were available, the types were taken from metadata supplied by the sample provider, not from assay-based typing. The material from the prospective study consisted of cDNA or gDNA derived from T cells, B-cell-depleted T cells, or PBMCs. The sample metadata nearly always contained a de-identified subject ID, COVID-19 status, age in years and sex. Samples were obtained from the ongoing ImmuneRACE study (first 160 participants) and from 1,200 or so subjects provided by 6 global collaborators. Subjects who had been exposed to COVID-19, were actively infected with it, or had recovered from it provided the deeply sampled blood TCRbeta repertoires that made up the dataset. Study-wide findings and limitations: The quantity of clinical and demographic metadata differed by source and by participant and was supplied without curation.

TCRbeta CDR3 regions were amplified from genomic DNA using the immunoSEQ Assay, a bias-controlled multiplex PCR. In the original analysis: Within the assay, amplification of reference gene primers was used to estimate how many nucleated cells each sample contained. To quantify the absolute abundance of each unique TCRbeta CDR3 rearrangement, sequence reads were collapsed and filtered. For each sample, productive Simpson clonality was calculated by taking the square root of Simpson's diversity index across productive rearrangements. TCRdb carries this immuneACCESS record with in-frame sequences only. Its versions omit some clonotypes, under half of them owing to an unresolved V gene in the studies checked, with the rest unexplained. The DNA was the basis for D and trimming; V, J and clone size are from that table. Counted in this sample were 45,000 to 70,000 clones; around four fifths of them appeared once. The ten largest account for 10% to 15% of the sample.

Collaborating institutions collected whole blood in K2EDTA tubes following their own protocols. Collaborator samples were shipped for TCRbeta analysis as frozen whole blood, isolated PBMCs, or DNA extracted from either sample type. About this clone: Its binding antigen is unknown. The junction and the germline gene differ at one end; a read error may be behind it.

CDR1 and CDR2, per the germline V gene (reference sequence), are SSHAT and FNYEAQ. The cysteine opens and the phenylalanine closes a CDR3 of 16 amino acids. The CDR3 DNA has 48 bases and is translated from base 1. The receptor was isolated from a woman aged 80 or over with acute or convalescent COVID-19. The sample taken for sequencing was peripheral blood. The rearrangement joined TRBV7-7 to TRBJ1-5; TRBD1 is perhaps the D gene, given 5 matching bases. The sequenced DNA is TGTGCTAGCAGCCCCATATCGACAGATAGCAATCAGCCCCAGCATTTT. It translates as CASSPISTDSNQPQHF.